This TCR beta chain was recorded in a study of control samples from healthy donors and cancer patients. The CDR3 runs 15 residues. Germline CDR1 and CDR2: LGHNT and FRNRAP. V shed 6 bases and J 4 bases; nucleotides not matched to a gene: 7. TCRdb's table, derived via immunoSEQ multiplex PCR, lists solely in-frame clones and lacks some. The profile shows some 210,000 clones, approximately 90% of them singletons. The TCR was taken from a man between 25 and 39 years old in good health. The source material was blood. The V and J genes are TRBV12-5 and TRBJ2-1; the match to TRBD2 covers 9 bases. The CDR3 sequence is CASGPTSGPYNEQFF. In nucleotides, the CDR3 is TGTGCTAGTGGCCCCACTAGCGGGCCTTACAATGAGCAGTTCTTC.